This T cell receptor beta chain was profiled in a study of blood T cell repertoires in COVID-19. As for the study in general: The United States, Italy and Spain supplied acute and convalescent COVID-19 samples. Nucleic acid was either cDNA or gDNA, and it came from T cells, B-cell-depleted T cells, or PBMCs.

Cohorts were determined from participant-reported clinical history. As processed by the authors: Reference gene primer amplification gave nucleated cell count estimates. Sequencing used immunoSEQ multiplex PCR; TCRdb keeps in-frame clones, though not all of them. V and J calls and clone size are those listed in that table; D and trimming were worked out from the DNA. The profile covers some 270,000 clones, with about 88% appearing a single time and about 7% taken by the ten largest. Trimming pared 3 bases from V and 1 base from J, leaving 12 bases between. This CDR3 has 15 amino acids. CDR1 and CDR2 from the germline V gene are MGHRA and YSYEKL.

The sequenced sample was PBMCs or T cells enriched from blood (not recorded which). This clonotype was obtained from a woman between 50 and 59 years old who had been exposed to COVID-19. This chain links TRBV4-1 with TRBJ1-1, with a tentative D call TRBD1 (6 bases). CDR3: CASSHARGQNTEAFF. The CDR3 coding sequence is TGCGCCAGCAGCCATGCCCGGGGACAGAACACTGAAGCTTTCTTT.